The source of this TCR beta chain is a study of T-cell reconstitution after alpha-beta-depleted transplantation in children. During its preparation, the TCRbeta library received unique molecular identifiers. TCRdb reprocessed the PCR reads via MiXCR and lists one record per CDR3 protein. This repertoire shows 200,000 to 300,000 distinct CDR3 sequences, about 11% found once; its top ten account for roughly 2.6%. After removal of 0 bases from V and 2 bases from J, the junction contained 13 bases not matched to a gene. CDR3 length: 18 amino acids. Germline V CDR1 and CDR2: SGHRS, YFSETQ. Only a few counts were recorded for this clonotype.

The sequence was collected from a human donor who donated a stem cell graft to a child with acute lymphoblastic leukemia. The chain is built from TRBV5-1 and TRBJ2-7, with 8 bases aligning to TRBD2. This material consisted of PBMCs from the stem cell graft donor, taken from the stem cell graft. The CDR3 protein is CASSLEVTASGGTYEQYF. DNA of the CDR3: TGCGCCAGCAGCTTGGAGGTAACGGCCTCGGGGGGGACCTACGAGCAGTACTTC.